Listed below are T cell receptor beta chains from one sample, sequenced in a study of radiotherapy plus CTLA-4 blockade in lung cancer. The data were produced by immunoSEQ multiplex PCR, yet TCRdb's version contains in-frame clones alone and is incomplete. The sample lists some 51,000 clones, 65% to 80% occurring once. The input for sequencing was peripheral blood, taken from a patient treated with radiotherapy plus ipilimumab. The receptors here all came from a human donor with non-small cell lung cancer whose response to radiotherapy plus ipilimumab could not be evaluated. Each CDR3 is given with its conserved first and last residue. The D gene is left open where the match is weak. Not every row has a clone size; where given, it reads once, few, many or a size class.

TRBV19	TRBJ2-7	NA	10	once	TGTGCCACCCCCAAGGGAGCAACGTACTTC	CATPKGATYF
TRBV5-6	TRBJ1-1	NA	15	NA	TGTGCCAGCAGCTTAGGGGGAGGGTTGGACACTGAAGCTTTCTTT	CASSLGGGLDTEAFF
TRBV18	TRBJ2-7	TRBD2	17	NA	TGTGCCAGCTCACCACCTTGGGCTAGCGGGAGCTCCTACGAGCAGTACTTC	CASSPPWASGSSYEQYF
TRBV2	TRBJ2-3	NA	16	NA	TGTGCCAGCAATAGTGAGGCGGGGCCATTCACAGATACGCAGTATTTT	CASNSEAGPFTDTQYF
TRBV9	TRBJ2-1	NA	14	once	TGTGCCAGCAGCGCCCAAATCAAGAGCAATGAGCAGTTCTTC	CASSAQIKSNEQFF
TRBV15	TRBJ1-5	NA	14	few	TGTGCCACCAGCACGCGGCAAATCCATCAGCCCCAGCATTTT	CATSTRQIHQPQHF
TRBV5-1	TRBJ2-1	TRBD2	17	few	TGCGCCAGCAGCTTTTCCATCCGGGGGGGCTCCTACAATGAGCAGTTCTTC	CASSFSIRGGSYNEQFF
TRBV6-5	TRBJ1-2	TRBD1	13	NA	TGTGCCAGCAGTTCCCACAGGGGATTCGGCTACACCTTC	CASSSHRGFGYTF
TRBV19	TRBJ2-4	TRBD2	17	NA	TGTGCCAGTAGTATAGATACACCTTGGACGGGGGGACACATTCAGTACTTC	CASSIDTPWTGGHIQYF
TRBV2	TRBJ2-1	NA	15	NA	TGTGCCAGCAGTGTAGACTTAAGCTCCTACAATGAGCAGTTCTTC	CASSVDLSSYNEQFF
TRBV2	TRBJ1-6	NA	14	NA	TGTGCCAGCAGTGATAGCAGAGTCAATTCACCCCTCCACTTT	CASSDSRVNSPLHF
TRBV5-6	TRBJ2-7	NA	10	NA	TGTGCCAGCGGCCGAATCGAGCAGTACTTC	CASGRIEQYF
TRBV5-3	TRBJ2-5	TRBD1	16	NA	TGTGCCAGAAGCGGGCCGTGGGACAGGGGGCATGAGACCCAGTACTTC	CARSGPWDRGHETQYF
TRBV2	TRBJ2-1	TRBD2	13	NA	TGTGCCAGCAGTCAGACTAGCGCCAGTGAGCAGTTCTTC	CASSQTSASEQFF
TRBV27	TRBJ1-6	TRBD1	15	NA	TGTGCCAGCAGTTTCCGGGACAGTTATAATTCACCCCTCCACTTT	CASSFRDSYNSPLHF
TRBV19	TRBJ2-7	NA	15	NA	TGTGCCAGTAGTATCGTGGGGAGTGGCTCCTACGAGCAGTACTTC	CASSIVGSGSYEQYF
TRBV5-1	TRBJ2-7	NA	14	NA	TGCGCCAGCAGCAAACAGGACCGCCTCTACGAGCAGTACTTC	CASSKQDRLYEQYF
TRBV7-9	TRBJ1-5	NA	16	NA	TGTGCCAGCAGCTTAGGGGGCGTAAATAGCAATCAGCCCCAGCATTTT	CASSLGGVNSNQPQHF
TRBV11-2	TRBJ2-7	TRBD2	19	NA	TGTGCCAGCAGCTTAGAACAGGGCCCTAGCGGGAGGATTTTTAGCGAGCAGTACTTC	CASSLEQGPSGRIFSEQYF
TRBV7-3	TRBJ2-4	NA	15	NA	TGTGCCAGCAGCTTGACCAGGGTCTCCAAAAACATTCAGTACTTC	CASSLTRVSKNIQYF
TRBV2	TRBJ2-5	TRBD2	15	NA	TGTGCCAGCAAATTACTAGCGGTAATACAAGAGACCCAGTACTTC	CASKLLAVIQETQYF
TRBV6-5	TRBJ2-1	NA	14	NA	TGTGCCAGCAGTTACGAGGAATTCAACAATGAGCAGTTCTTC	CASSYEEFNNEQFF
TRBV28	TRBJ2-2	TRBD2	17	NA	TGTGCCAGCAGCGAACTAGCGGGGGCCGTTGGGGCCGGGGAGCTGTTTTTT	CASSELAGAVGAGELFF
TRBV11-2	TRBJ1-1	NA	14	NA	TGTGCCAGCAGCTTAGGCCAGGCTCTCACTGAAGCTTTCTTT	CASSLGQALTEAFF
TRBV13	TRBJ1-1	TRBD1	16	NA	TGTGCCAGCAGCTTAACGGGACAGAACTCTAAAGGAGAAGCTTTCTTT	CASSLTGQNSKGEAFF
TRBV2	TRBJ1-1	TRBD1	19	few	TGTGCCAGTGGGCGGGGACAGGGACCCTCTTACCGTATGAACACTGAAGCTTTCTTT	CASGRGQGPSYRMNTEAFF
TRBV7-8	TRBJ2-7	TRBD1	11	NA	TGTGCCAGCAGCTTGTTCGAGGACAGGGCCTTC	CASSLFEDRAF
TRBV7-9	TRBJ2-5	NA	17	NA	TGTGCCAGCAGCTTATCGATGGGGGGAAGAAGGCAAGAGACCCAGTACTTC	CASSLSMGGRRQETQYF
TRBV4-1	TRBJ1-3	NA	15	NA	TGCGCCAGCAGCCAGCGACACTTCTCTGGAAACACCATATATTTT	CASSQRHFSGNTIYF
TRBV28	TRBJ2-7	NA	14	few	TGTGCCAGCAGTCCCAGACTGAGCGGCTACGAGCAGTACTTC	CASSPRLSGYEQYF
TRBV2	TRBJ2-1	NA	15	NA	TGTGCCAGCACCCTAGACTCGACCTTCTACAATGAGCAGTTCTTC	CASTLDSTFYNEQFF
TRBV4-3	TRBJ2-7	NA	15	NA	TGCGCCAGCAGCCAAGATTCTGCGGAGCGCTACGAGCAGTACTTC	CASSQDSAERYEQYF
TRBV7-2	TRBJ1-6	NA	13	NA	TGTGCCAGCAGCTTAGAACGGAATTCACCCCTCCACTTT	CASSLERNSPLHF
TRBV7-2	TRBJ2-2	NA	13	few	TGTGCCAGCAGCTTCGGGTTCACCGGGGAGCTGTTTTTT	CASSFGFTGELFF
TRBV6-1	TRBJ1-5	NA	15	once	TGTGCCAGCAGTGGGGCCGGCAGGGGCAATCAGCCCCAGCATTTT	CASSGAGRGNQPQHF
TRBV5-1	TRBJ1-2	NA	14	NA	TGCGCCAGCAGCTCCGAACAGGGAAACTATGGCTACACCTTC	CASSSEQGNYGYTF
TRBV4-1	TRBJ1-5	TRBD1	18	few	TGCGCCAGCAGCCAGCCCAAGGGGACAGGGGACCGCAATCAGCCCCAGCATTTT	CASSQPKGTGDRNQPQHF
TRBV5-1	TRBJ2-7	TRBD1	12	few	TGCGCCAGCAGCGTACAGGGGAACGAGCAGTACTTC	CASSVQGNEQYF
TRBV19	TRBJ1-2	NA	12	NA	TGTGCCAGTACGAGGGATTACTATGGCTACACCTTC	CASTRDYYGYTF
TRBV7-3	TRBJ2-1	NA	12	NA	TGTGCCAGCAGCCTGGGCCGGAATGAGCAGTTCTTC	CASSLGRNEQFF
TRBV5-1	TRBJ2-2	NA	17	NA	TGCGCCAGCAGCTTGGCGGGGAACTCGTCGAACACCGGGGAGCTGTTTTTT	CASSLAGNSSNTGELFF
TRBV9	TRBJ1-2	NA	17	NA	TGTGCCAGCAGTGCAACGGGGGGGGATACGAAGAACTATGGCTACACCTTC	CASSATGGDTKNYGYTF
TRBV7-8	TRBJ2-3	NA	12	NA	TGTGCCAGCAGCCAACAGGAAGATACGCAGTATTTT	CASSQQEDTQYF
TRBV6-5	TRBJ2-3	NA	15	NA	TGTGCCAGCAGTTACGGCGCAGGGTTACAAGATACGCAGTATTTT	CASSYGAGLQDTQYF
TRBV27	TRBJ2-7	NA	14	few	TGTGCCAGCAGTTTAAAAGGGGGGGCGAGCGAGCAGTACTTC	CASSLKGGASEQYF
TRBV6-5	TRBJ2-1	TRBD2	15	NA	TGTGCCAGCAGATCCGGGACTAGCGGGAGCAATGAGCAGTTCTTC	CASRSGTSGSNEQFF
TRBV19	TRBJ2-7	NA	13	NA	TGTGCCAGTACCGGGGGTTTTCAACACGAGCAGTACTTC	CASTGGFQHEQYF
TRBV7-6	TRBJ1-2	TRBD1	14	NA	TGTGCCAGCAGCGCCGGGACAGGGAACTATGGCTACACCTTC	CASSAGTGNYGYTF
TRBV6-5	TRBJ2-1	NA	16	NA	TGTGCCAGCAGTTACTCCTCACGGGGGGCCGGGAATGAGCAGTTCTTC	CASSYSSRGAGNEQFF
TRBV7-2	TRBJ1-1	NA	14	few	TGTGCCAGCAGCTTAGCGCCGGGGAACACTGAAGCTTTCTTT	CASSLAPGNTEAFF
TRBV6-6	TRBJ2-5	NA	13	NA	TGTGCCAGCACCATGGACAGCATCGGGGGGCAGTACTTC	CASTMDSIGGQYF
TRBV6-5	TRBJ1-2	NA	13	NA	TGTGCCAGCAGCACAGGACCACGGGTGGGCTACACCTTC	CASSTGPRVGYTF